Each of the 10 T cell receptor beta chains below was sequenced from the same sample in a study of blood T cell repertoires in COVID-19 (dated by TCRdb to about 2020). Libraries were constructed by the immunoSEQ multiplex PCR assay. In TCRdb, the immuneACCESS table is reduced to in-frame sequences with V and J assigned. These tables do not hold every clone; where another copy was compared, an unresolved V gene accounts for under half, and the others remain unexplained. The sample table shows about 210,000 clones, and around four fifths are seen once. The leading ten clones occupy 0.85% to 0.95% of the sample. The sequenced material came from peripheral blood. The source of these receptors is a man aged 60 to 75 with COVID-19, enrolled during active disease.

This chain joins TRBV28 and TRBJ2-7; tentatively, D is TRBD2 (5 bases). V lost 2 bases and J lost 1, with 15 bases in between. Germline CDR1 MDHEN, CDR2 SYDVKM. This CDR3 contains 16 residues. Here the CDR3 DNA reads TGTGCCAGCAGTTTACATCTGCTAGCCATATCCTACGAGCAGTACTTC. It translates to CASSLHLLAISYEQYF.

V usage is TRBV19 and J usage is TRBJ1-5, with no clear D. Trimming pared 7 bases from V and 1 base from J, leaving 17 bases between. The CDR3 length is 16 residues. Germline V gene data show CDR1 as LNHDA and CDR2 as SQIVND (reference sequence). Written as DNA, the CDR3 is TGTGCCAGTACCGCATATGGCCCGGGGAGCAATCAGCCCCAGCATTTT. It specifies CASTAYGPGSNQPQHF.

The V and J genes are TRBV4-3 and TRBJ1-3, with no clear D. Trimming took 0 bases from V and 4 from J, leaving 13 bases between them. The CDR3 runs 16 residues. The germline CDR1 and CDR2 sequences are LGHNA and YSLEER. CDR3 protein: CASSQDSGLGGNTIYF. CDR3 DNA: TGCGCCAGCAGCCAAGATTCCGGCCTCGGGGGAAACACCATATATTTT.

The chain uses TRBV7-9 and TRBJ1-5; weak D call: TRBD1 (5 bases). CDR1 is SEHNR and CDR2 is FQNEAQ in the germline V gene (reference sequence). This CDR3 comprises 13 residues. Trimming pared 8 bases from V and 3 bases from J, leaving 11 bases between. CDR3 sequence (DNA): TGTGCCAGCGGGCAGGGATACAATCAGCCCCAGCATTTT. Translating it yields CASGQGYNQPQHF.

Remarks on this clone: At the DNA level, this CDR3 is encoded by other sequences in the same sample as well. CDR3 sequence reads: CASSPGEGTEAFF. Written as DNA, the CDR3 is TGTGCCAGCTCACCGGGAGAAGGCACTGAAGCTTTCTTT. The chain combines TRBV18 with TRBJ1-1; D not resolved. Germline V CDR1 and CDR2: KGHSH, LQKENI. Between the trimmed V and J ends, which lost 3 bases and 4 bases, there was a span of 9 bases. The CDR3 runs 13 residues.

This clone was seen once. The chain is built from TRBV30 and TRBJ1-5; D is unresolved. Germline loops: CDR1 GTSNPN, CDR2 SVGIG (reference sequence). CDR3 length: 13 residues. The ends were cut back, 2 bases at V and 3 bases at J, with 8 bases in the middle. The CDR3 here is CAWSIDSNQPQHF. Here the CDR3 DNA reads TGTGCCTGGAGTATAGACTCCAATCAGCCCCAGCATTTT.

The V gene is TRBV28, the J gene TRBJ1-2; D gene ambiguous. From germline, CDR1 is MDHEN and CDR2 SYDVKM. Trimming took off 8 bases at V and 5 bases at J, with 9 bases between the two ends. This CDR3 is built from 11 residues. The CDR3 DNA sequence: TGTGCCAGCGGAGTGGGTTATGGCTACACCTTC. Translation: CASGVGYGYTF.

The chain is built from TRBV21-1 and TRBJ2-7; the D call in the table, TRBD2, was not verified against the DNA. TRBV21-1 corresponds to a pseudogene. The CDR3 is 14 residues long. As DNA, the CDR3 is TGTGCCAGCATCAACCGGGACTTTTCCTACGAGCAGTACTTC. Its protein product is CASINRDFSYEQYF.

The rearrangement uses TRBV15 and TRBJ2-7; D is possibly TRBD1 (6 bases). This CDR3 has 14 residues. Trimming removed 1 base at V and 6 bases at J, with 13 bases between. Per germline, CDR1 LNHNV and CDR2 YYDKDF (reference sequence). The CDR3 DNA reads as TGTGCCACCAGCAGAGTAGGGGGTATCGGCGAGCAGTACTTC. Translation: CATSRVGGIGEQYF.

The rearrangement uses TRBV10-3 and TRBJ2-7, with D uncertain. The germline gives CDR1 ENHRY, CDR2 SYGVKD. The V end was cut by 10 bases, the J end by 7 bases, with 23 bases between. The CDR3 is 14 amino acids. The CDR3 DNA reads as TGTGCCACGAACGAGCTGGAAGCGCTGAGTGAGCAGTACTTC. It yields the protein CATNELEALSEQYF.